This T cell receptor (beta chain) was captured by sequencing in a study of CD8 T cells in Susac syndrome. Trimming removed 2 bases from V and 8 bases from J; junction bases left unmatched: 8. The length of the CDR3 is 15 residues. Germline CDR1 reads GTSNPN; CDR2 reads SVGIG (reference sequence). cDNA came from around 0.5 to 1 ug RNA primed by random hexamers. TCRdb itself ran the immunoSEQ multiplex PCR reads through MiXCR, one entry per CDR3 protein. The table lists roughly 86,000 distinct CDR3 sequences, approximately 96% of them singletons, with 0.62% in the top ten. Specimen: CD8+ T cells from PBMCs. The genes are TRBV30 and TRBJ2-1, with 11 bases identical to TRBD1. The TCR was taken from a human donor with Susac syndrome. The CDR3 reads CAWSPGQGASYEQFF. The CDR3 coding sequence is TGTGCCTGGAGTCCTGGACAGGGGGCAAGTTATGAGCAGTTCTTC.